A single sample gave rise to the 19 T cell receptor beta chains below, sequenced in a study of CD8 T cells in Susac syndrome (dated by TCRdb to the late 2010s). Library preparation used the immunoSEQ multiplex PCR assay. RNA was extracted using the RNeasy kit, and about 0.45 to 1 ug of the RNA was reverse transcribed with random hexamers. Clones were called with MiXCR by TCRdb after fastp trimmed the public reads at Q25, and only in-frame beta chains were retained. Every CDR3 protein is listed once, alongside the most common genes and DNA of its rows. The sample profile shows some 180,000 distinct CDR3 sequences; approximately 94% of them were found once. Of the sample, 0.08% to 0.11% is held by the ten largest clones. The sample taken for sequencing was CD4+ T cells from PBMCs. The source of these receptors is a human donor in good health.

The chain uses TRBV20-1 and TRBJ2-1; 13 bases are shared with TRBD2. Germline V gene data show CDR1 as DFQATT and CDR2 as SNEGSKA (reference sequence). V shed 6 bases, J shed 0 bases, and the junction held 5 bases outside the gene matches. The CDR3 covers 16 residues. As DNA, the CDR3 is TGCAGTGCGAAGGGACTAGCGGGGTCCTCCTACAATGAGCAGTTCTTC. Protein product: CSAKGLAGSSYNEQFF.

Here the CDR3 reads CASSQELAEYNEQFF. CDR3 DNA: TGTGCCAGCAGCCAAGAGCTAGCGGAGTACAATGAGCAGTTCTTC. This chain connects TRBV4-2 to TRBJ2-1; 7 bases map to TRBD2. Trimming took 0 bases from V and 4 from J; bases not matched to a gene: 3. Germline CDR1 LGHNA, CDR2 YNFKEQ. The length of the CDR3 is 15 residues.

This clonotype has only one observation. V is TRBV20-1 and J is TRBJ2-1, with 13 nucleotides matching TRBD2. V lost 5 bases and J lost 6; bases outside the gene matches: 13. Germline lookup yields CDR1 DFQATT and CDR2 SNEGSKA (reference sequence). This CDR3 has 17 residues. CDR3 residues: CSAPHRGTSGNSNEQFF. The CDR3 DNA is TGCAGTGCTCCCCATCGGGGGACTAGCGGGAATAGCAATGAGCAGTTCTTC.

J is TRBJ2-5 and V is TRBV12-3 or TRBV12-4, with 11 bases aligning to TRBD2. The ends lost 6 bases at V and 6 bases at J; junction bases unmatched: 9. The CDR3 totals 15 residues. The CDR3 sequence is CASRSTSGSGKTQYF. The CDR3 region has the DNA TGTGCCAGCAGATCCACTAGCGGGAGCGGGAAGACCCAGTACTTC.

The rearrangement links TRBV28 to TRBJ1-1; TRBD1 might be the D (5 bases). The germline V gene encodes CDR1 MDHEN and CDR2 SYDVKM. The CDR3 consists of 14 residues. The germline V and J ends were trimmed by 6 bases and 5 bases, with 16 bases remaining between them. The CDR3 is CASSPPGGWTEAFF. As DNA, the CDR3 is TGTGCCAGCAGCCCCCCCGGGGGGTGGACTGAAGCTTTCTTT.

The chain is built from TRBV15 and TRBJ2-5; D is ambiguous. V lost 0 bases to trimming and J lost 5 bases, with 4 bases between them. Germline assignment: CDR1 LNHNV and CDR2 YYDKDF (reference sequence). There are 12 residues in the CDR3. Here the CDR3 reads CATSRDGETQYF. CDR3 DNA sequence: TGTGCCACCAGCAGAGATGGTGAGACCCAGTACTTC.

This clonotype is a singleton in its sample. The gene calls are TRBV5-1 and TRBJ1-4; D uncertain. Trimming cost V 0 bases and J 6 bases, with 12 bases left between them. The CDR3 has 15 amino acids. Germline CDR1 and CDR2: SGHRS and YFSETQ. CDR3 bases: TGCGCCAGCAGCTTGGCGGGGTGGAAGGATGAAAAACTGTTTTTT. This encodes CASSLAGWKDEKLFF.

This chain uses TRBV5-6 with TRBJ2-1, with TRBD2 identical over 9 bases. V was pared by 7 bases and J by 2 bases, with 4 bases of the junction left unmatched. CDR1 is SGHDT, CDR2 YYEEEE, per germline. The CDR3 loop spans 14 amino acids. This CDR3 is CASLLAGAYNEQFF. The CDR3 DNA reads TGTGCCAGCCTACTAGCGGGTGCCTACAATGAGCAGTTCTTC.

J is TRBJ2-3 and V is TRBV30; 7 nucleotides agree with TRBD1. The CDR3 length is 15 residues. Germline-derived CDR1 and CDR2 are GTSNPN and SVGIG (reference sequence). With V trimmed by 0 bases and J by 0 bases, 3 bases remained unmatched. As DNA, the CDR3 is TGTGCCTGGAGTGTCCGGGACAGAAGCACAGATACGCAGTATTTT. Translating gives CAWSVRDRSTDTQYF.

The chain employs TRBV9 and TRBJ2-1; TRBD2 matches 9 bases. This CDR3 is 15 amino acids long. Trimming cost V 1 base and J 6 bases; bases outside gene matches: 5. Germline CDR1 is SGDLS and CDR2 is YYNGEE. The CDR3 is CASSVTGTSSNEQFF. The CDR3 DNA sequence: TGTGCCAGCAGCGTAACAGGGACTAGCAGCAATGAGCAGTTCTTC.

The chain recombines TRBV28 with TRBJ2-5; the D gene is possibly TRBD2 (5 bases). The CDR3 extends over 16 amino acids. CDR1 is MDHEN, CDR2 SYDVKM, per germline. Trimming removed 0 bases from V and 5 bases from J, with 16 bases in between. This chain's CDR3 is CASSLWRVGSVETQYF. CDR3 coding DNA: TGTGCCAGCAGTTTATGGAGGGTGGGGAGTGTGGAGACCCAGTACTTC.

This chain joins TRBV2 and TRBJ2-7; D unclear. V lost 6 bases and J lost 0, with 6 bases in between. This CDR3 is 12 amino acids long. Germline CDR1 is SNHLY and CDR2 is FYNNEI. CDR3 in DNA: TGTGCCAGCAGGGTCAGCTCCTACGAGCAGTACTTC. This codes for CASRVSSYEQYF.

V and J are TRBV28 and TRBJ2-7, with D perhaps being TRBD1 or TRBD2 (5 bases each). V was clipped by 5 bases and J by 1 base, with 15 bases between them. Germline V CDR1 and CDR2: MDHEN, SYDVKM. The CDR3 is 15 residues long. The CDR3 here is CASSTAGTVSYEQYF. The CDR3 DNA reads TGTGCCAGCAGTACCGCCGGGACCGTTTCCTACGAGCAGTACTTC.

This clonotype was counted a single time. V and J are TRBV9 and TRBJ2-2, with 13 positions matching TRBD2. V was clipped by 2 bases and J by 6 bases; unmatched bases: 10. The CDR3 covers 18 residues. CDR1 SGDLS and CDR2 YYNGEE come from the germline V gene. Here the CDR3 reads CASSVGWTSGRTAGELFF. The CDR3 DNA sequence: TGTGCCAGCAGCGTCGGGTGGACTAGCGGGAGAACCGCCGGGGAGCTGTTTTTT.

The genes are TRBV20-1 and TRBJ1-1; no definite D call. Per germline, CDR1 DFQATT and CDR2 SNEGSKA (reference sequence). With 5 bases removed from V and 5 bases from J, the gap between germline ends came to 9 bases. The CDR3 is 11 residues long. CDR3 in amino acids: CSAPTYTEAFF. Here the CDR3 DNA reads TGCAGTGCTCCAACATATACTGAAGCTTTCTTT.

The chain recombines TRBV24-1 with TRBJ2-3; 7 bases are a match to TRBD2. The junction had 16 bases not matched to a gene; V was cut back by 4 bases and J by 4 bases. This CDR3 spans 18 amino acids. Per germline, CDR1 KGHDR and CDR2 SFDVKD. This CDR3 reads CATSDPLGGRAVADTQYF. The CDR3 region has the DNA TGTGCCACCAGTGACCCCCTGGGGGGGAGGGCCGTCGCAGATACGCAGTATTTT.

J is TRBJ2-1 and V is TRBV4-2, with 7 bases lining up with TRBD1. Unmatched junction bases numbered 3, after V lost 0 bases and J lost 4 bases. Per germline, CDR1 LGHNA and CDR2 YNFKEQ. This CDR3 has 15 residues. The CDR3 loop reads CASSQDPGGYNEQFF. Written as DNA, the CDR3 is TGTGCCAGCAGCCAAGACCCAGGGGGATACAATGAGCAGTTCTTC.

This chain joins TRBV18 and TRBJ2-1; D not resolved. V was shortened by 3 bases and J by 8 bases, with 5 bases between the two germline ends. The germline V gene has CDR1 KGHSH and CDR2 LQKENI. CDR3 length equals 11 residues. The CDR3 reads CASSPYDEQFF. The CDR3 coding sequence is TGTGCCAGCTCACCGTACGATGAGCAGTTCTTC.

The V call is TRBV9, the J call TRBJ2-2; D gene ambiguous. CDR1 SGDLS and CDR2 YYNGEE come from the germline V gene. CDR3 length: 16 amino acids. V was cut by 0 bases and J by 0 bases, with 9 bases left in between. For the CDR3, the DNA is TGTGCCAGCAGCGTAGGCTCCTTTGCGAACACCGGGGAGCTGTTTTTT. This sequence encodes CASSVGSFANTGELFF.